This T cell receptor (beta chain) was sequenced in a study of beta chain features in type 1 diabetes. General study findings and limits: Junctions at VDJ sites from type 1 diabetes patients had fewer insertions and more deletions. Equally in patients and controls, shorter templates might have been favored by PCR. Whether TCRB rearrangement is influenced by HLA type was left unresolved in this analysis.

The CDR3 is made up of 14 amino acids. In germline, CDR1 is SGHDN, CDR2 FVKESK. V lost 6 bases, J lost 4 bases, and 5 bases stayed unmatched. This clone turned up a few times. Its antigen remains unknown. The entirety of the isolated RNA underwent reverse transcription, so expressed TCRB transcripts were sequenced. TCRdb's copy holds only in-frame clones and misses some; the assay was immunoSEQ multiplex PCR. The sample lists 450,000 or so clones, 10% to 12% occurring once. Sorting based on CD45RO/CCR7/CD25/CD127/CD95/CD27 separated CD4+ naive, central memory, regulatory and stem cell-like memory cells.

This chain uses TRBV14 with TRBJ1-4, with 7 bases lining up with TRBD1. Material for sequencing was naive CD4+ T cells from blood. The receptor was isolated from a woman between 18 and 29 years old in good health. CDR3 amino acids: CASSSDRVNEKLFF. As DNA, the CDR3 is TGTGCCAGCAGTTCCGACAGGGTTAATGAAAAACTGTTTTTT.